Included here is one T cell receptor (beta chain) sequence, with context. This clone's antigen is unknown. Per-base qualities were not stored, and no clone one base away is much larger. Library preparation was by the immunoSEQ multiplex PCR assay. DNA from the cultured, isolated CD4+ T cells was subjected to TCR beta CDR3 sequencing. Under the source paper's analysis protocol: Non-productive TCR sequences were discarded, and reads were trimmed to the CDR3 region, with only CDR3s of 7 or more amino acids retained. The MANAFEST web app was used to identify antigen-specific clonotypes by comparing expansion in peptide wells with expansion in reference cultures. For clones to be considered positive, expansion at FDR<0.05 versus reference and all other wells, an odds ratio above 5, and a frequency above 0.1% in two replicate wells were required. A clonotype was defined as cross-reactive if the clonotype was significantly expanded both in SARS-CoV-2 spike wells and in at least one common cold coronavirus spike condition. CDR3 similarity was assessed by Levenshtein distance with the stringdist R package, and unrooted trees were built with ape in R 3.6.1. Imported from immuneACCESS, the table was reduced by TCRdb to in-frame sequences with V and J called. These copies leave out some clones; in studies compared against another copy, an unresolved V gene accounts for under half, and the cause of the remainder is not known. V, J and clone size reflect that table, while D and trimming were determined from the DNA. A total of about 73,000 clones appear in this sample, roughly 75% of them only once. Around 2.1% of the sample rests with the top ten.

The sample belongs to a study of vaccination effects on CD4 cells after COVID-19 (dated by TCRdb to 2021 to 2024). For the study in its entirety: To identify antigen-specific CD4+ T cell clonotypes by their expansion, the ViraFEST assay first stimulated PBMC with viral peptide pools and then applied TCR sequencing. Across the study, the median time from the second dose to post-vaccine sampling was 72 days (range 14 to 241). A few million PBMC per well were cultured with approximately 10 ug/ml peptides in IMDM containing about 5% human AB serum, about 9 IU/ml IL-2 and gentamicin. SARS-CoV-2 spike-specific CD4+ TCR repertoires were compared before and after mRNA vaccination in COVID-19 convalescent patients and in infection-naive vaccine recipients. A total of 10 COVID-19 convalescent patients and a handful of SARS-CoV-2-naive healthy vaccine recipients were included in the full study. In the study, cultures from other donors were sequenced using the Oncomine TCR Beta short-read assay on an Illumina iSeq 100. Broader findings and caveats from the paper: At late post-vaccination timepoints, both infection-induced and vaccine-induced clones showed marked clonal contraction, consistent with waning T cell responses. The study was limited by a small number of convalescent patients, and early post-infection timepoints were lacking. Among healthy vaccine recipients, nearly all vaccine-induced clones were SARS-CoV-2 mono-reactive, and only 1 of 255 was cross-reactive with common cold coronaviruses.

After less than 13 days of culture, CD4+ T cells were isolated with the EasySep CD4+ T cell isolation kit. Two doses of either the BNT162b2 or the mRNA-1273 mRNA SARS-CoV-2 vaccine were administered to participants. Healthy vaccine recipients had no prior SARS-CoV-2 infection, confirmed by negative nucleocapsid antibodies before and after vaccination. Half of the culture medium was replaced with fresh IL-2-containing medium on days 3 and 7. Unless noted otherwise, every peptide stimulation condition was cultured in triplicate wells. Using Ficoll-Paque Plus gradient centrifugation, PBMC were separated from whole blood and then either used fresh or cryopreserved at -140C. The QIAamp micro DNA kit was used to extract genomic DNA from the cultured CD4+ T cells. In the germline V gene (reference sequence), CDR1 corresponds to LNHNV and CDR2 to YYDKDF. The CDR3 starts with the cysteine, ends with the phenylalanine, and has 14 residues. Left in the record is the CDR3 DNA by itself, 42 bases read in frame from the first base. Trimming at the junction amounts to 0 bases on V and 2 bases on J, and the germline ends lie 4 bases apart.

This clonotype was sampled from a human donor who received a COVID-19 vaccine. The source material was CD4+ T cells from PBMCs cultured without peptide, sampled after COVID-19 vaccination. This sequence uses TRBV15 and TRBJ2-2, with an unclear D gene assignment. The sequenced DNA is TGTGCCACCAGCAGAGACGGCAACACCGGGGAGCTGTTTTTT. Protein translation: CATSRDGNTGELFF.